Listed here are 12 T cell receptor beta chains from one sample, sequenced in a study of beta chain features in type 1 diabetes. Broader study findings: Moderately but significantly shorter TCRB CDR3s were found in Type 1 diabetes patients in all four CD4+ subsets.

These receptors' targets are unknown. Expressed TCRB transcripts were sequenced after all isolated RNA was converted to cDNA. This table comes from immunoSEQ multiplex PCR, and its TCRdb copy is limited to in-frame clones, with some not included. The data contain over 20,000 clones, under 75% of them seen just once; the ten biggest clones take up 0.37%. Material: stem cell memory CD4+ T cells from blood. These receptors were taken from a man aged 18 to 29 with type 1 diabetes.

The CDR3, as DNA: TGTGCCAGCAGCCCAGAGGGGGTCGCGGCTTTCTTT. Amino acids: CASSPEGVAAFF. This sequence joins TRBV9 and TRBJ1-1, with a possible D match to TRBD1 (6 bases). V gave up 4 bases and J gave up 11 bases, with 15 bases separating them. The CDR3 is 12 amino acids. The germline CDR1 and CDR2 sequences are SGDLS and YYNGEE.

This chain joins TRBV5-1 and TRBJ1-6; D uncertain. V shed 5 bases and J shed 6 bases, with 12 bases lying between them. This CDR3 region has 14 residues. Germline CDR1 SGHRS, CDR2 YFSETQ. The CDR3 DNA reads TGCGCCAGCAGACCGGCGGCAGCTAATTCACCCCTCCACTTT. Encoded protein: CASRPAAANSPLHF.

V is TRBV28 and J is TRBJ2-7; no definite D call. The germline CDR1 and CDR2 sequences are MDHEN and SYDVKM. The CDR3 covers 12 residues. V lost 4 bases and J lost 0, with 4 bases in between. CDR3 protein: CASSSLSYEQYF. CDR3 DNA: TGTGCCAGCAGTTCCCTCTCCTACGAGCAGTACTTC.

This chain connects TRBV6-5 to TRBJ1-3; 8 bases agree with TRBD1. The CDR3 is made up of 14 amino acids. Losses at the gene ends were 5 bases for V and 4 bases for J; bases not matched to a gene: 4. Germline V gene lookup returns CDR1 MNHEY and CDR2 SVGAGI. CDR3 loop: CASSIRGLGNTIYF. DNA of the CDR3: TGTGCCAGCAGTATCAGGGGGCTCGGAAACACCATATATTTT.

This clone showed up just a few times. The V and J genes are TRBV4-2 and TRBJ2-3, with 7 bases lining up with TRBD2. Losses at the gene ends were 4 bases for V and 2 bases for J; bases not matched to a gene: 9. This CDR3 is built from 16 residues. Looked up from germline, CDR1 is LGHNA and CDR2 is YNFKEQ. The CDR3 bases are TGTGCCAGCAGCCCCCGGAGAGCGGGGTCCACAGATACGCAGTATTTT. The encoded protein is CASSPRRAGSTDTQYF.

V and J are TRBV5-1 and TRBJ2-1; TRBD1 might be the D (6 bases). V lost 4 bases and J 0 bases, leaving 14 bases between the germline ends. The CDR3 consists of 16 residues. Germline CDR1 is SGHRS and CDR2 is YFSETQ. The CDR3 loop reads CASSPRTVSSYNEQFF. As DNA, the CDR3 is TGCGCCAGCAGCCCAAGGACAGTTTCCTCCTACAATGAGCAGTTCTTC.

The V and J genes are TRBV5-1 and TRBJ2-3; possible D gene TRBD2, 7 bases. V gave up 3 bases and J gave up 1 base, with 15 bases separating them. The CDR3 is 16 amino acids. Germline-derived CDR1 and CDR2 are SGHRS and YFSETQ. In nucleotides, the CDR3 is TGCGCCAGCAGCTCCGTGGGGGGGGCCGGCACAGATACGCAGTATTTT. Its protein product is CASSSVGGAGTDTQYF. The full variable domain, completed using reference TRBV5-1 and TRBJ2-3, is KAGVTQTPRYLIKTRGQQVTLSCSPISGHRSVSWYQQTPGQGLQFLFEYFSETQRNKGNFPGRFSGRQFSNSRSEMNVSTLELGDSALYLCASSSVGGAGTDTQYFGPGTRLTVL.

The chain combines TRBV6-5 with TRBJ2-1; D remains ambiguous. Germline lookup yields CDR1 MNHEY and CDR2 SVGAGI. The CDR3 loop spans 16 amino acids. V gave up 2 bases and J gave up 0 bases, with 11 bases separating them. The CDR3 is CASSYLRGHSYNEQFF. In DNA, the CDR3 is TGTGCCAGCAGTTACCTTCGCGGTCACTCCTACAATGAGCAGTTCTTC.

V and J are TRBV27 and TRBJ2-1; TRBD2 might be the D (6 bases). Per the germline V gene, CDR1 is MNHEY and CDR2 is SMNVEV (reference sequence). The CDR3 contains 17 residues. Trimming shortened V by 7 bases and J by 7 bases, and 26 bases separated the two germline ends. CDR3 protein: CASTPRGLWGDDNEQFF. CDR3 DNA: TGTGCCAGCACTCCCCGGGGACTTTGGGGCGACGATAATGAGCAGTTCTTC.

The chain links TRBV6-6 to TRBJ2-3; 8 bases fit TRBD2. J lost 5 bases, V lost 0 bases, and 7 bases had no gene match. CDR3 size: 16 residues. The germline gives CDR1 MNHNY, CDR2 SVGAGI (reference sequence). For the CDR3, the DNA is TGTGCCAGCAGTTACTCAGCGGGAGTTAGGGGAGATACGCAGTATTTT. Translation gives CASSYSAGVRGDTQYF.

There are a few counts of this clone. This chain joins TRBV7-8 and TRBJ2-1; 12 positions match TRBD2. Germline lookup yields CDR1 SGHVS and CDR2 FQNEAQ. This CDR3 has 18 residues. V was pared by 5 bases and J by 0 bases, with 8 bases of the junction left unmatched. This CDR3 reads CASSVGTSGQSSYNEQFF. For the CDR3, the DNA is TGTGCCAGCAGCGTCGGGACTAGCGGGCAGAGCTCCTACAATGAGCAGTTCTTC.

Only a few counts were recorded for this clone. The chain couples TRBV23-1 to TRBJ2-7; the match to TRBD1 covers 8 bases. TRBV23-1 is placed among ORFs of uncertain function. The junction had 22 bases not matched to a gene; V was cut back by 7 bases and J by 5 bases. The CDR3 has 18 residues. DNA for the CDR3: TGCGCCAGCAAAGAGATTTTTGGTTCTAGGCAGGGGGCCCACGAGCAGTACTTC. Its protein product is CASKEIFGSRQGAHEQYF.